This T cell receptor (beta chain) is from a study of identical twins. From the 5' RACE reads, TCRdb called clonotypes with MiXCR, one entry per CDR3 protein. The sample records roughly 1.6 million distinct CDR3 sequences, more than 30% being singletons. The V gene's germline CDR1 is MDHEN and CDR2 SYDVKM. Trimming shortened V by 10 bases and J by 3 bases, and 21 bases separated the two germline ends. The CDR3 contains 16 residues. Study outcomes and limitations: Excess sharing between twins was weaker in beta out-of-frame sequences. It was cross-sectional statistical analysis, not following the same donors, that the conclusions relied on.

As to this clonotype: Its antigen is unidentified.

The sequenced sample was cord blood. The sequence derives from a newborn girl in good health. V gene TRBV28 combines with J gene TRBJ2-2; unclear D gene. CDR3 coding DNA: TGTGCCACCACCGGTGAGGCTACCAGAGACACCGGGGAGCTGTTTTTT. It specifies CATTGEATRDTGELFF.